What follows are 8 T cell receptor beta chains derived from one specimen sequenced in a study of blood T cell repertoires in COVID-19 (dated by TCRdb to the early 2020s). The library was made by the immunoSEQ multiplex PCR assay. TCRdb's version of the immuneACCESS table is confined to in-frame rearrangements and falls short of the full clone set. An unresolved V gene accounts for under half of the shortfall where checked; the remainder is of unknown origin. The sample table contains 350,000 to 400,000 clones; only one count was recorded for more than 75% of them. The ten biggest clones cover around 0.91% of the sample. The specimen sequenced was PBMCs or T cells enriched from blood (not recorded which). The receptors were gathered from a woman under 40 with acute COVID-19.

The V and J genes are TRBV15 and TRBJ2-7; D may be TRBD2 (6 bases). V lost 2 bases and J 5 bases, leaving 25 bases between the germline ends. Germline values: CDR1 LNHNV, CDR2 YYDKDF (reference sequence). The CDR3 contains 18 residues. The CDR3 sequence is CATSRRPEGDSKRDEQYF. In DNA, the CDR3 is TGTGCCACCAGCAGACGACCGGAAGGGGACTCTAAACGGGACGAGCAGTACTTC.

The chain uses TRBV5-1 and TRBJ1-3; the match to TRBD1 covers 7 bases. The CDR3 runs 15 residues. Per germline, CDR1 SGHRS and CDR2 YFSETQ. The V and J ends lost 5 bases and 0 bases, in that order; junction bases with no gene match: 5. Here the CDR3 DNA reads TGCGCCAGCAGACCCCCAGGGGGCTCTGGAAACACCATATATTTT. Its translation is CASRPPGGSGNTIYF. The complete variable domain, with remaining parts taken from reference TRBV5-1 and TRBJ1-3, reads KAGVTQTPRYLIKTRGQQVTLSCSPISGHRSVSWYQQTPGQGLQFLFEYFSETQRNKGNFPGRFSGRQFSNSRSEMNVSTLELGDSALYLCASRPPGGSGNTIYFGEGSWLTVV.

The chain carries TRBV6-6 and TRBJ1-5; perhaps TRBD1 as D (6 bases). The CDR3 loop spans 16 amino acids. With 11 bases removed from V and 0 bases from J, the gap between germline ends came to 20 bases. The germline V gene encodes CDR1 MNHNY and CDR2 SVGAGI (reference sequence). CDR3 DNA: TGTGCCGGAAGGACAGCGAGAGCTCATAGCAATCAGCCCCAGCATTTT. Amino acids: CAGRTARAHSNQPQHF.

The gene calls are TRBV19 and TRBJ1-2, with 8 nucleotides matching TRBD1. Per germline, CDR1 LNHDA and CDR2 SQIVND (reference sequence). The CDR3 consists of 16 residues. V was pared by 2 bases and J by 4 bases, with 9 bases of the junction left unmatched. This CDR3 is CASSIQSGTGAYGYTF. CDR3 coding DNA: TGTGCCAGTAGTATACAATCGGGGACAGGAGCCTATGGCTACACCTTC.

The rearrangement joins TRBV24-1 to TRBJ2-5; a weak D match, TRBD2 (5 bases). Looked up from germline, CDR1 is KGHDR and CDR2 is SFDVKD. With 2 bases removed from V and 4 bases from J, the gap between germline ends came to 10 bases. The CDR3 extends over 14 amino acids. CDR3: CATSDSSIGETQYF. As DNA, the CDR3 is TGTGCCACCAGTGATTCTAGCATCGGAGAGACCCAGTACTTC.

The genes are TRBV10-3 and TRBJ1-1, with D possibly matching TRBD1 (6 bases). The germline V and J ends were trimmed by 0 bases and 2 bases, with 13 bases remaining between them. The CDR3 has 16 residues. Germline values: CDR1 ENHRY, CDR2 SYGVKD. The CDR3 bases are TGTGCCATCAGTGAGTCGGCGGGGGGCGGAAACACTGAAGCTTTCTTT. Protein product: CAISESAGGGNTEAFF.

The V and J genes are TRBV29-1 and TRBJ1-6, with 10 bases fitting TRBD1. The CDR3 is made up of 17 amino acids. CDR1 is SQVTM and CDR2 is ANQGSEA in the germline V gene. Losses at the gene ends were 4 bases for V and 15 bases for J; bases not matched to a gene: 21. In DNA, the CDR3 is TGCAGCGTTGGCCTACTCGACAGGGGGCTGAAGTTCAAGGGCCTCCACTTT. Its translation: CSVGLLDRGLKFKGLHF.

The chain couples TRBV11-1 to TRBJ1-2, with 8 bases lining up with TRBD1. After removal of 5 bases from V and 5 bases from J, the junction contained 10 bases not matched to a gene. The CDR3 length is 15 residues. Germline CDR1 reads SGHAT; CDR2 reads FQDESV (reference sequence). CDR3 coding DNA: TGTGCCAGCAGCAACACTCAGGGGGCGCGTTATGGCTACACCTTC. This encodes CASSNTQGARYGYTF. The complete variable domain, with remaining parts taken from reference TRBV11-1 and TRBJ1-2, reads EAEVAQSPRYKITEKSQAVAFWCDPISGHATLYWYRQILGQGPELLVQFQDESVVDDSQLPKDRFSAERLKGVDSTLKIQPAELGDSAMYLCASSNTQGARYGYTFGSGTRLTVV.